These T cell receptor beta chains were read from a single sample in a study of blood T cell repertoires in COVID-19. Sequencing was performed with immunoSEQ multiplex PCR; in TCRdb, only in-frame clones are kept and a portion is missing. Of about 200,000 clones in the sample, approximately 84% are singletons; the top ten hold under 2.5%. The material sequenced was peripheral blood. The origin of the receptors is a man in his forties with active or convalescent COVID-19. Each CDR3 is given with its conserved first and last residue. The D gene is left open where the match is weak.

CDR3aa: CASTRGSGNTIYF; d_gene: .; j_gene: TRBJ1-3; v_gene: TRBV28
CDR3aa: CALLPGQVIGEQYF; d_gene: TRBD1; j_gene: TRBJ2-7; v_gene: TRBV28
CDR3aa: CASSVSSGGAYNEQFF; d_gene: TRBD2; j_gene: TRBJ2-1; v_gene: TRBV9
CDR3aa: CASSYTGSGQPQHF; d_gene: .; j_gene: TRBJ1-5; v_gene: TRBV7-2
CDR3aa: CASRLGTGGDYGYTF; d_gene: TRBD1; j_gene: TRBJ1-2; v_gene: TRBV5-1
CDR3aa: CASSSPSTSGSIHEQYF; d_gene: TRBD2; j_gene: TRBJ2-7; v_gene: TRBV27
CDR3aa: CASSLGSGISSYNEQFF; d_gene: TRBD2; j_gene: TRBJ2-1; v_gene: TRBV11-3
CDR3aa: CASSLSLAGGTVQYF; d_gene: TRBD2; j_gene: TRBJ2-7; v_gene: TRBV28
CDR3aa: CASSLRNFRANVLTF; d_gene: .; j_gene: TRBJ2-6; v_gene: TRBV7-2
CDR3aa: CASRTQGRTEDSPLHF; d_gene: .; j_gene: TRBJ1-6; v_gene: TRBV6-6
CDR3aa: CASSKEGTSGPSAYNEQFF; d_gene: TRBD2; j_gene: TRBJ2-1; v_gene: TRBV9
CDR3aa: CASSPRAQETQYF; d_gene: .; j_gene: TRBJ2-5; v_gene: TRBV18
CDR3aa: CASSTGSGNTIYF; d_gene: .; j_gene: TRBJ1-3; v_gene: TRBV6-5
CDR3aa: CASSSRGLMNTEAFF; d_gene: TRBD1; j_gene: TRBJ1-1; v_gene: TRBV28
CDR3aa: CATHHSQDVYEQYF; d_gene: .; j_gene: TRBJ2-7; v_gene: TRBV10-3
CDR3aa: CASRPPGRVETQYF; d_gene: TRBD2; j_gene: TRBJ2-5; v_gene: TRBV7-2
CDR3aa: CASSSSGTGAYYGYTF; d_gene: TRBD1; j_gene: TRBJ1-2; v_gene: TRBV5-1
CDR3aa: CASTRGDSSGNTIYF; d_gene: TRBD1; j_gene: TRBJ1-3; v_gene: TRBV9
CDR3aa: CASSEGTTNTGELFF; d_gene: .; j_gene: TRBJ2-2; v_gene: TRBV6-1
CDR3aa: CASSSGTSGSPYEQYF; d_gene: TRBD2; j_gene: TRBJ2-7; v_gene: TRBV7-9
CDR3aa: CASSPIPQETQYF; d_gene: .; j_gene: TRBJ2-5; v_gene: TRBV5-1
CDR3aa: CATSRVRVRALEAFF; d_gene: .; j_gene: TRBJ1-1; v_gene: TRBV15
CDR3aa: CASSLYAGINTGELFF; d_gene: .; j_gene: TRBJ2-2; v_gene: TRBV28
CDR3aa: CASSYDRGGGNEKLFF; d_gene: TRBD1; j_gene: TRBJ1-4; v_gene: TRBV5-1
CDR3aa: CATSDGSGYGYTF; d_gene: .; j_gene: TRBJ1-2; v_gene: TRBV24-1
CDR3aa: CASTPLYNHSEAFF; d_gene: .; j_gene: TRBJ1-1; v_gene: TRBV27
CDR3aa: CASSLGSYGYTF; d_gene: .; j_gene: TRBJ1-2; v_gene: TRBV5-1